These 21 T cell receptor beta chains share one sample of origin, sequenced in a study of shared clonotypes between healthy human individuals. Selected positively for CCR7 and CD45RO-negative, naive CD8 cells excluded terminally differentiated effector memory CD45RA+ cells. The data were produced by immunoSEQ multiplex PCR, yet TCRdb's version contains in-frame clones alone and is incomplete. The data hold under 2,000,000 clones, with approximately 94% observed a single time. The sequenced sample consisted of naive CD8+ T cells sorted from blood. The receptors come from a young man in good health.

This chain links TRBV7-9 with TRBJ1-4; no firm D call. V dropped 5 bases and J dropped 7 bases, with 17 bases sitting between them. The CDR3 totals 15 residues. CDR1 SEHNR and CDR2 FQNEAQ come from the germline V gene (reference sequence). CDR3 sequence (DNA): TGTGCCAGCAGCGACCCCGGGCCCTTAGCTGAAAAACTGTTTTTT. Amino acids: CASSDPGPLAEKLFF.

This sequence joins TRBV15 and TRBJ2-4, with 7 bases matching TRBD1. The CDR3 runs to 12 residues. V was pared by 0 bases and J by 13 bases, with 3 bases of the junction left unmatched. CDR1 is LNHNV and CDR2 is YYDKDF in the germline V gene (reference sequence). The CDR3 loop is CATSRDGGQQYF. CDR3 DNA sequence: TGTGCCACCAGCAGAGATGGGGGACAGCAGTACTTC.

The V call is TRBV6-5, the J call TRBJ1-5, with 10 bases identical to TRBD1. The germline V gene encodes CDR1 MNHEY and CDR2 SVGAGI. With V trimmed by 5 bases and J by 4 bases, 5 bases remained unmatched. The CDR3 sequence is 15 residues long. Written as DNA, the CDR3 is TGTGCCAGCAGTCCCGGGACAGGGGTGAATCAGCCCCAGCATTTT. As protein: CASSPGTGVNQPQHF.

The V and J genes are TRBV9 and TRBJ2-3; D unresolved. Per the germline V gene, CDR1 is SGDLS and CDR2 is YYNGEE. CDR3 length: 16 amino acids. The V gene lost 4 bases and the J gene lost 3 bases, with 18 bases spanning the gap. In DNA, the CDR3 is TGTGCCAGCAGCCCATACGTGGTGGGGTTTACAGATACGCAGTATTTT. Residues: CASSPYVVGFTDTQYF.

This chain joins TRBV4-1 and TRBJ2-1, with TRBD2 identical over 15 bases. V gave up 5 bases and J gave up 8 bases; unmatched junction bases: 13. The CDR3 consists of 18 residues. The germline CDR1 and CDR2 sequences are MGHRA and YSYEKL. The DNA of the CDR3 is TGCGCCAGCAGCGCCGGAAGGACTAGCGGGGGGGCCTGGTATGAGCAGTTCTTC. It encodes CASSAGRTSGGAWYEQFF.

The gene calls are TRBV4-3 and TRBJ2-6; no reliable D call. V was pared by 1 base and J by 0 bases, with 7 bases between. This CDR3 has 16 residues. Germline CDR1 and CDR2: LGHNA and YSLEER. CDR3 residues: CASSQGTDSGANVLTF. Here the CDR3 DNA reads TGCGCCAGCAGCCAAGGAACAGACTCTGGGGCCAACGTCCTGACTTTC.

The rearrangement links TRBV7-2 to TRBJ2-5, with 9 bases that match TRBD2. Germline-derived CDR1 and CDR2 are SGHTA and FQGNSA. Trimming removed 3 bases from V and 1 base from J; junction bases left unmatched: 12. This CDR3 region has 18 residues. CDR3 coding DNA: TGTGCCAGCAGCTTCCCAATCACTAGCGGGCCACTCCAAGAGACCCAGTACTTC. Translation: CASSFPITSGPLQETQYF.

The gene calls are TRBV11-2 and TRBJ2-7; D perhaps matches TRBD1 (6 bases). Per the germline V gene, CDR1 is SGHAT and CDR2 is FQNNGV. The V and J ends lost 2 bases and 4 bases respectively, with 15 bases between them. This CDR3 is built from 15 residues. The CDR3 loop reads CASSLRGTPGYEQYF. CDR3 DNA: TGTGCCAGCAGCTTAAGAGGGACACCCGGTTACGAGCAGTACTTC.

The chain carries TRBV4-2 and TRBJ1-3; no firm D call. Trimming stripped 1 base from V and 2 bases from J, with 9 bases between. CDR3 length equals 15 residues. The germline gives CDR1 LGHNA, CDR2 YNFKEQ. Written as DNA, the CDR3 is TGTGCCAGCAGCCAAGGCATGGGCCCTGGAAACACCATATATTTT. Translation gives CASSQGMGPGNTIYF.

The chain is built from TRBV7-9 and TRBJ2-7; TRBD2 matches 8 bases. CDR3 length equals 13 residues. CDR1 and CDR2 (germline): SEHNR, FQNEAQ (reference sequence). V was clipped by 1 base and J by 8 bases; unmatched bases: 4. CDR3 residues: CASSLDLAGQQYF. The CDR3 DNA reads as TGTGCCAGCAGCTTAGATCTAGCGGGTCAGCAGTACTTC. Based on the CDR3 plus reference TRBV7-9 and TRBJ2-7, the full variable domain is DTGVSQNPRHKITKRGQNVTFRCDPISEHNRLYWYRQTLGQGPEFLTYFQNEAQLEKSRLLSDRFSAERPKGSFSTLEIQRTEQGDSAMYLCASSLDLAGQQYFGPGTRLTVT.

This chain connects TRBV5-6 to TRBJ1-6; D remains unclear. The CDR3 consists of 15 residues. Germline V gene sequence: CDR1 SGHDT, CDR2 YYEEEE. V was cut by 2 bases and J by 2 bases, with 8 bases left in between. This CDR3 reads CASSFGNTYNSPLHF. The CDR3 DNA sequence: TGTGCCAGCAGCTTCGGAAATACCTATAATTCACCCCTCCACTTT.

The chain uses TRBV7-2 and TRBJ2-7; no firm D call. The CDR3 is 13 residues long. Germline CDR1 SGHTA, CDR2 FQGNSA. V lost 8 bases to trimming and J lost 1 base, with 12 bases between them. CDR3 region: CASLDPPSYEQYF. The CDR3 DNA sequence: TGTGCCAGCCTCGATCCCCCATCCTACGAGCAGTACTTC.

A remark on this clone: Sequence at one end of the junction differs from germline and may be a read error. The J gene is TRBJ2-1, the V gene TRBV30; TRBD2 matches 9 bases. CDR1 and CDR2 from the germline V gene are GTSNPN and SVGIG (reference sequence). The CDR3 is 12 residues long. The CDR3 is CAWSWASGMAVF. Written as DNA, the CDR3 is TGTGCCTGGAGTTGGGCTAGCGGGATGGCGGTCTTC.

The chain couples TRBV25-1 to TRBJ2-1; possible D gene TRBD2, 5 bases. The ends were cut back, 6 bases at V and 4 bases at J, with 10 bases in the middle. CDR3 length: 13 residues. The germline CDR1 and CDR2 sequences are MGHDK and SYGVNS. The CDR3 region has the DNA TGTGCCAGCAGGACTACACTTTACAATGAGCAGTTCTTC. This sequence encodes CASRTTLYNEQFF.

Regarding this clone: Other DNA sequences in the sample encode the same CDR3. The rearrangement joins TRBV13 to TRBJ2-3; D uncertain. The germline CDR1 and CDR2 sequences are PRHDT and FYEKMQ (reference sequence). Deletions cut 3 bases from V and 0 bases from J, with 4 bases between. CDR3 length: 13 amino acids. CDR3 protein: CASSFPSTDTQYF. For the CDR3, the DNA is TGTGCCAGCAGCTTCCCGAGCACAGATACGCAGTATTTT.

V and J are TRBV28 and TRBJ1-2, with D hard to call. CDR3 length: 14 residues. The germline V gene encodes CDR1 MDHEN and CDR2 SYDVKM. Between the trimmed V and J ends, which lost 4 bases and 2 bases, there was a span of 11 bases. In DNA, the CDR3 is TGTGCCAGCAGTTCGATCGACGGAAACTATGGCTACACCTTC. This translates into CASSSIDGNYGYTF.

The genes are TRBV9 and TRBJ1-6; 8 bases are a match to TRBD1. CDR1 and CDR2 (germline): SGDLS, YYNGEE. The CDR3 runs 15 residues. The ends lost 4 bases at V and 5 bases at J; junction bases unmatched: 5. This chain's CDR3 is CASSPWTGNNSPLHF. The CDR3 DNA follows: TGTGCCAGCAGCCCCTGGACAGGGAATAATTCACCCCTCCACTTT.

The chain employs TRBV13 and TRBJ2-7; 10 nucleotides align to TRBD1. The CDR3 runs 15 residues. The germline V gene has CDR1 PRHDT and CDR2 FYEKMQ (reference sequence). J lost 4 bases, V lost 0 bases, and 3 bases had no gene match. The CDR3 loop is CASSLGGQGEYEQYF. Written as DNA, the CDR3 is TGTGCCAGCAGCTTAGGTGGACAGGGGGAATACGAGCAGTACTTC.

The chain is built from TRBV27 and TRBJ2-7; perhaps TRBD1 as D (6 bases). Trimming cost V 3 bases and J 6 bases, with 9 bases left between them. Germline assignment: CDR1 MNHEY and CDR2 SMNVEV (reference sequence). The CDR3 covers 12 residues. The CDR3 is CASSFSGVEQYF. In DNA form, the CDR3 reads TGTGCCAGCAGTTTCTCAGGGGTCGAGCAGTACTTC.

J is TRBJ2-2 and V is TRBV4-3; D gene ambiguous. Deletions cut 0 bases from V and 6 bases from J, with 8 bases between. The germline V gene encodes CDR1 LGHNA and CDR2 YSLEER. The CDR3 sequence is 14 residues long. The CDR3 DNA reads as TGCGCCAGCAGCCAAGATGGATCTCCCGGGGAGCTGTTTTTT. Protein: CASSQDGSPGELFF.

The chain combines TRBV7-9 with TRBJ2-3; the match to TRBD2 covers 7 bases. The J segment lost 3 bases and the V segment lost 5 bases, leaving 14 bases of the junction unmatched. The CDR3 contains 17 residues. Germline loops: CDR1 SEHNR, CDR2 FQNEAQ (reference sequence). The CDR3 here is CASSTQNSGVWTDTQYF. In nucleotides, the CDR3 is TGTGCCAGCAGCACCCAGAACAGCGGGGTGTGGACAGATACGCAGTATTTT.